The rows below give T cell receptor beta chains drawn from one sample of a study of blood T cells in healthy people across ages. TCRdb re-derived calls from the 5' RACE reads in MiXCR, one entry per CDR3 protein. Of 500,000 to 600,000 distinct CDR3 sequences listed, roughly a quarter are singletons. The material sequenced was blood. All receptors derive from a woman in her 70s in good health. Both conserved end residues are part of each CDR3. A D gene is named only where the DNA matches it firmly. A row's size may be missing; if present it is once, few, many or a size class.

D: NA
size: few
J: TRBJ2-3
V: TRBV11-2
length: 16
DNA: TGTGCCAGCAGCCTTAGGGGAGGAACTGGCACAGATACGCAGTATTTT
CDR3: CASSLRGGTGTDTQYF

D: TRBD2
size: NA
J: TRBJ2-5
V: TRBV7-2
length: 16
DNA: TGTGCCAGCAGCACCTGGACTAGCGGATCCCAAGAGACCCAGTACTTC
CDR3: CASSTWTSGSQETQYF

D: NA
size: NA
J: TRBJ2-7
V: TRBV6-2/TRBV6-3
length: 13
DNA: TGTGCCAGCAGGTACAGGGATCTGTACGAGCAGTACTTC
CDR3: CASRYRDLYEQYF

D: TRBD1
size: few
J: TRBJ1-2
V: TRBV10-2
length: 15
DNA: TGCGCCAGCAGTGATTTGGCGGGACAGGCAGGTGGCTACACCTTC
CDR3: CASSDLAGQAGGYTF

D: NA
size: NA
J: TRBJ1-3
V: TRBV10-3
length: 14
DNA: TGTGCCATCAGTGGGGACTTTTCTGGAAACACCATATATTTT
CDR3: CAISGDFSGNTIYF

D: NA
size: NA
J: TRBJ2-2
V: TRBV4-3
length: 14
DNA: TGCGCCAGCAGCCAAGCTCTAGCCTCCGGGGAGCTGTTTTTT
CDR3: CASSQALASGELFF

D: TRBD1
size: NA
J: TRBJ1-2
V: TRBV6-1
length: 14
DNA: TGTGCCAGCAGTGTCCGGGGACAGGGATCTGGCTACACCTTC
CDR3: CASSVRGQGSGYTF

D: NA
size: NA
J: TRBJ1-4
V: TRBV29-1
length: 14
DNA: TGCAGCGTTGAAGACCCGGCAAAGTATGAAAAACTGTTTTTT
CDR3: CSVEDPAKYEKLFF

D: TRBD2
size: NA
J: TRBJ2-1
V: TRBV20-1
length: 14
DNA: TGCAGTGCTGGCAGCGGGGCGGCCTACAATGAGCAGTTCTTC
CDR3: CSAGSGAAYNEQFF

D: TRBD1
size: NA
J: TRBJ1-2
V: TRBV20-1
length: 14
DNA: TGCAGTGCTCGTGATATGGGACAGTCGCGTCGCTACACCTTC
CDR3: CSARDMGQSRRYTF

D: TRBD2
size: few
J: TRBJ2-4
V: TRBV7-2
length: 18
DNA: TGTGCCAGCAGCTTCTATTTGGGCGGGGGTTACGACAAAAACATTCAGTACTTC
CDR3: CASSFYLGGGYDKNIQYF

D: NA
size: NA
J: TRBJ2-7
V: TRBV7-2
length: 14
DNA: TGTGCCAGCAGCGCAGAGGGCAGGGGTGACGAGCAGTACTTC
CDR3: CASSAEGRGDEQYF

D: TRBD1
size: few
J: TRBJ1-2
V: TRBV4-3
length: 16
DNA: TGCGCCAGCAGCCAAGATAGAGGGACAGCTATTTATGGCTACACCTTC
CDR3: CASSQDRGTAIYGYTF

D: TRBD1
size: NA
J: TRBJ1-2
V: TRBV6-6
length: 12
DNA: TGTGCCAGCAGTGGACAGGACGGTGGCTACACCTTC
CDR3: CASSGQDGGYTF

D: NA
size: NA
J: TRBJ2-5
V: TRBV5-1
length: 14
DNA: TGCGCCAGCCGCTTTGGAAGTAGCCAAGGGACCCAGTACTTC
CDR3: CASRFGSSQGTQYF

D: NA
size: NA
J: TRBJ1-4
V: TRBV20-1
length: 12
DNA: TGCAGTGCTAGACAGGGCGATGTCGGTCTGTTTTTT
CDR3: CSARQGDVGLFF

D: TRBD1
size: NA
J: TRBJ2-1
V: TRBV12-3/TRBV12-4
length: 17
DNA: TGTGCCAGCAGTCTCCCGAACAGGGGATACCAGGATCGAGAGCAGTTCTTC
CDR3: CASSLPNRGYQDREQFF

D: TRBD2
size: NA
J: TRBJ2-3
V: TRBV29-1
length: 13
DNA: TGCAGCGTTGGTCTAGCGGTGCAGGGTACGCAGTATTTT
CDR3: CSVGLAVQGTQYF

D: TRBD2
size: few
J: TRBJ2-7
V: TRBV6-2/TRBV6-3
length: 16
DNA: TGTGCCAGCAATAAAGCAAGCGGGGGGATATCCTACGAGCAGTACTTC
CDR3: CASNKASGGISYEQYF

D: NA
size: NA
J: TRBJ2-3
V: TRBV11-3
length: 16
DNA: TGTGCCAGCAGCTTAGTGGCTACCAAAAGCACAGATACGCAGTATTTT
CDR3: CASSLVATKSTDTQYF

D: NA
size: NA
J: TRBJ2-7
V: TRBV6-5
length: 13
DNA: TGTGCCAGCAGTTACTCTCAGGAGGACGAGCAGTACTTC
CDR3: CASSYSQEDEQYF

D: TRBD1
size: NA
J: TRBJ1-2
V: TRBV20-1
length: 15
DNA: TGCAGTGCTCTTACCCTGACAGGGACTAACTATGGCTACACCTTC
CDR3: CSALTLTGTNYGYTF

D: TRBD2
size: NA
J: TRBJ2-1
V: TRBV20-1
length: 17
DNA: TGCAGTGCCGTGACTAGCGGGGGGGAAAGCTCCTACAATGAGCAGTTCTTC
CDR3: CSAVTSGGESSYNEQFF

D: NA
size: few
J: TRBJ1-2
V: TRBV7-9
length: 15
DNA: TGTGCCAGCAGCCACATGGACAGCCTAAACTATGGCTACACCTTC
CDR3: CASSHMDSLNYGYTF

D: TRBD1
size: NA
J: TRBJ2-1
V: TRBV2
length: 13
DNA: TGTGCCAGCGGCCTACAGGGGATGGGGGAGCAGTTCTTC
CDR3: CASGLQGMGEQFF

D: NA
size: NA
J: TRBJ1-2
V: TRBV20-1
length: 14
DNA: TGCAGTGCTCGAGGAGACCGGGAGCTAAAGGGCTACACCTTC
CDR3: CSARGDRELKGYTF

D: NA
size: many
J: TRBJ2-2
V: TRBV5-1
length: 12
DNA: TGCGCCAGCAGCTTGGCCACCGGGGAGCTGTTTTTT
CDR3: CASSLATGELFF

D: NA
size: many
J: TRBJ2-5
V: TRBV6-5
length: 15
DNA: TGTGCCAGCAGTTACTCTAGGACCAAACCAGGGACCCAGTACTTC
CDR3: CASSYSRTKPGTQYF

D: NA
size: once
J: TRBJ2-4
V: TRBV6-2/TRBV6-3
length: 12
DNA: TGTGCCAGCAGTTACGTCGACGACATTCAGTACTTC
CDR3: CASSYVDDIQYF

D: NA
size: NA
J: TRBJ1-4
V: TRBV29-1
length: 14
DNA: TGCAGCGTTGTTGAAGGGGGAGCGGGTGAAAAACTGTTTTTT
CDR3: CSVVEGGAGEKLFF

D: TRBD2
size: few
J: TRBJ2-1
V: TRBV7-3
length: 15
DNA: TGTGCCAGCAGCTTAACAGCGGGGGGTCGGAATGAGCAGTTCTTC
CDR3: CASSLTAGGRNEQFF

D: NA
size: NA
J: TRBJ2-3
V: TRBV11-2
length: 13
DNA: TGTGCCAGCCATGGGACATACACAGATACGCAGTATTTT
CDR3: CASHGTYTDTQYF

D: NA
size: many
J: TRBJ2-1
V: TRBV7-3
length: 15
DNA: TGTGCCAGCAGCCTCCAGGGTTTCGCCTACAATGAGCAGTTCTTC
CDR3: CASSLQGFAYNEQFF

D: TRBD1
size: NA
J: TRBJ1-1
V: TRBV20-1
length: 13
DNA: TGCAGTGCTCGAATCCAGGGGGGGACTGAAGCTTTCTTT
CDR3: CSARIQGGTEAFF

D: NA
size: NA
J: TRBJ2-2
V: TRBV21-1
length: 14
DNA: TGTGCCAGCAGACCGGGACAGGGGAGCGGGGAGCTGTTTTTT
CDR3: CASRPGQGSGELFF

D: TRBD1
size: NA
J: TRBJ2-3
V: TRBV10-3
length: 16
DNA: TGTGCCATCAGTACCCCTGACAGGGGGGTCACAGATACGCAGTATTTT
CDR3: CAISTPDRGVTDTQYF

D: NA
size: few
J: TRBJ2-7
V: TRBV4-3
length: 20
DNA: TGCGCCAGCAGTCAGCCCAGATCTCTCCTTAGGGGCCCTCCAGGCTACGAGCAGTACTTC
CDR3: CASSQPRSLLRGPPGYEQYF

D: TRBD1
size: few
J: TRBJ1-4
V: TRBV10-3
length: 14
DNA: TGTGCCATCAGTGAGTGGGGACAGAATGAAAAACTGTTTTTT
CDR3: CAISEWGQNEKLFF